Listed below are T cell receptor beta chains from one sample, sequenced in a study of ipilimumab plus nivolumab after autologous stem cell transplantation. Libraries were prepared by immunoSEQ multiplex PCR; TCRdb keeps only in-frame clonotypes and omits some of them. The sample yields 700 or so clones, approximately 77% seen once. The sequencing here drew on PBMCs, taken in a trial of ipilimumab plus nivolumab as post-transplant consolidation. The receptors originated from a male donor with multiple myeloma. CDR3s include the opening cysteine and the closing phenylalanine or tryptophan. Where a row states a size, it is once, few, many or the class of an expanded clone; other rows omit it.

clone_size,j_call,v_call,cdr3_aa
NA,TRBJ1-1,TRBV4-2,CASSGQDNTEAFF
NA,TRBJ2-1,TRBV11-2,CASTGTGTRVNEQFF
NA,TRBJ1-5,TRBV27,CAPPRGPLNQPQHF
NA,TRBJ2-7,TRBV11-2,CASSAYLGVGPSYEQYF
NA,TRBJ2-1,TRBV11-3,CASSLSRSYNEQFF
NA,TRBJ2-1,TRBV10-1,CASSESGMLTDNEQFF
NA,TRBJ2-1,TRBV10-1,CASSETSGGKEQFF
NA,TRBJ2-2,TRBV19,CASRLSGPLNTGELFF
NA,TRBJ1-1,TRBV5-1,CASSSQGGYTEAFF
NA,TRBJ2-1,TRBV2,CASSGLAGEPVGYNEQFF
NA,TRBJ2-7,TRBV15,CATSREEADEQYF
few,TRBJ2-7,TRBV10-2,CASTGETGSYEQYF
few,TRBJ2-7,TRBV6-6,CASSNRDEQYF
NA,TRBJ1-2,TRBV19,CASSILGDTDGYTF
large,TRBJ1-1,TRBV7-9,CASSLMTGNTEAFF
few,TRBJ1-1,TRBV19,CASSLNSNTEAFF